This TCR beta chain comes out of a study of shared clonotypes between healthy human individuals. V was pared by 7 bases and J by 6 bases, with 14 bases between. The CDR3 totals 13 residues. The germline V gene has CDR1 MNHEY and CDR2 SVGAGI. Assay used: immunoSEQ multiplex PCR; TCRdb lists only in-frame clones, some missing. Of nearly 1 million clones listed, 76% are singletons. The V call is TRBV6-5, the J call TRBJ2-3; the D is unclear. The sequenced sample consisted of memory CD4+ T cells sorted from blood. Subset meaning: CD45RA-negative fraction. This TCR was recovered from a man between 18 and 35 years old in good health. The CDR3 is CASISDTSDTQYF. The CDR3 nucleotides read TGTGCCAGCATCAGCGACACCTCGGATACGCAGTATTTT.